One sample yielded the 31 T cell receptor beta chains listed below, sequenced in a study of Tregs in tolerant kidney transplant recipients. Clones were sequenced by immunoSEQ multiplex PCR, and TCRdb holds only the in-frame ones, with some missing. Found here are roughly 120,000 clones, 92% of them singletons; the top ten hold roughly 0.61%. The sequencing input was CD4+ T cells from blood. These receptor sequences come from a human donor in good health.

This clone was detected a few times. The CDR3 region is CASSELLGEKLFF. CDR3 coding DNA: TGTGCCAGCAGTGAACTCCTCGGGGAAAAACTGTTTTTT. The chain recombines TRBV6-1 with TRBJ1-4; D unclear. V gave up 2 bases and J gave up 8 bases, with 9 bases separating them. The CDR3 consists of 13 residues. Per the germline V gene, CDR1 is MNHNS and CDR2 is SASEGT.

The V gene is TRBV5-1, the J gene TRBJ2-1; 8 bases align to TRBD2. CDR3 length equals 15 residues. Germline values: CDR1 SGHRS, CDR2 YFSETQ. With V trimmed by 4 bases and J by 6 bases, 9 bases remained unmatched. In DNA, the CDR3 is TGCGCCAGCAGCAGGACATACGGGACTAGCAATGAGCAGTTCTTC. It encodes CASSRTYGTSNEQFF. Looking up the rest from reference TRBV5-1 and TRBJ2-1 gives the full variable domain: KAGVTQTPRYLIKTRGQQVTLSCSPISGHRSVSWYQQTPGQGLQFLFEYFSETQRNKGNFPGRFSGRQFSNSRSEMNVSTLELGDSALYLCASSRTYGTSNEQFFGPGTRLTVL.

This clone was seen many times. J is TRBJ1-1 and V is TRBV18; the D is unclear. The CDR3 has 14 amino acids. Trimming cost V 4 bases and J 11 bases, with 20 bases left between them. Per the germline V gene, CDR1 is KGHSH and CDR2 is LQKENI. CDR3 protein: CASSLLGRTEGAFF. CDR3 in DNA: TGTGCCAGCTCACTCTTGGGGAGGACCGAAGGGGCTTTCTTT. Drawing the rest from reference TRBV18 and TRBJ1-1, the complete variable domain is NAGVMQNPRHLVRRRGQEARLRCSPMKGHSHVYWYRQLPEEGLKFMVYLQKENIIDESGMPKERFSAEFPKEGPSILRIQQVVRGDSAAYFCASSLLGRTEGAFFGQGTRLTVV.

This clone was counted between two and nine times. The chain couples TRBV2 to TRBJ1-4; D may be TRBD1 (5 bases). Germline V lookup: CDR1 SNHLY, CDR2 FYNNEI. The ends were cut back, 6 bases at V and 5 bases at J, with 16 bases in the middle. The CDR3 is made up of 15 amino acids. The CDR3 sequence is CASRSERGANEKLFF. The CDR3 bases are TGTGCCAGCAGGTCCGAAAGGGGAGCGAATGAAAAACTGTTTTTT.

The chain employs TRBV9 and TRBJ1-4; 7 bases align to TRBD1. The CDR3 length is 14 residues. J lost 7 bases, V lost 0 bases, and 3 bases had no gene match. Germline loops: CDR1 SGDLS, CDR2 YYNGEE. The CDR3 reads CASSVGGGGEKLFF. In DNA, the CDR3 is TGTGCCAGCAGCGTAGGAGGGGGCGGTGAAAAACTGTTTTTT.

This clone was seen once. This chain connects TRBV23-1 to TRBJ2-7, with 8 bases matching TRBD2. TRBV23-1 is reported as an ORF; its role is uncertain. The trim removed 11 bases at V and 4 bases at J, leaving 10 bases unmatched. This CDR3 region has 13 residues. The CDR3 nucleotides are TGCGCCGTAGCGGGACCAGCCTTATACGAGCAGTACTTC. Encoded protein: CAVAGPALYEQYF.

This chain connects TRBV11-2 to TRBJ2-1; D not certain. CDR1 and CDR2 from the germline V gene are SGHAT and FQNNGV. The ends were cut back, 0 bases at V and 12 bases at J, with 12 bases in the middle. The CDR3 runs to 13 residues. CDR3 residues: CASSLDLGLAQFF. In DNA, the CDR3 is TGTGCCAGCAGCTTAGATCTCGGGTTAGCGCAGTTCTTC.

V gene TRBV5-5 combines with J gene TRBJ1-6; 9 positions match TRBD1. The germline V gene has CDR1 SGHKS and CDR2 YYEKEE (reference sequence). With 0 bases clipped from V and 10 bases from J, the junction kept 5 bases outside the gene matches. This CDR3 comprises 15 residues. The CDR3 sequence: CASSLGTGAGSPLHF. The CDR3 nucleotides read TGTGCCAGCAGCTTGGGGACAGGGGCAGGGTCACCCCTCCACTTT.

This clone was observed a single time. The chain has TRBV2 and TRBJ1-6; no definite D call. V lost 8 bases and J lost 0, with 14 bases in between. The CDR3 contains 16 residues. Germline CDR1 is SNHLY and CDR2 is FYNNEI. CDR3 nucleotide sequence: TGTGCCAGCCTTGGCATTGGGCGCTCCTATAATTCACCCCTCCACTTT. Amino acids: CASLGIGRSYNSPLHF.

The gene calls are TRBV6-5 and TRBJ2-1; D is tentatively TRBD1 or TRBD2 (7 bases each). V was pared by 6 bases and J by 4 bases, with 10 bases between. Looked up from germline, CDR1 is MNHEY and CDR2 is SVGAGI. The CDR3 runs to 13 residues. The CDR3 sequence is CASSRGGYNEQFF. In DNA form, the CDR3 reads TGTGCCAGCAGCAGGGGGGGGTACAATGAGCAGTTCTTC.

This rearrangement joins TRBV19 to TRBJ2-6; a possible D gene is TRBD1 (6 bases). Germline assignment: CDR1 LNHDA and CDR2 SQIVND (reference sequence). Deletions cut 3 bases from V and 1 base from J, with 13 bases between. The CDR3 has 17 amino acids. CDR3 in amino acids: CASSIRQGTSGANVLTF. Written as DNA, the CDR3 is TGTGCCAGTAGTATCAGGCAGGGGACGTCTGGGGCCAACGTCCTGACTTTC.

This clone was detected only a few times. The V call is TRBV15, the J call TRBJ1-5; D gene uncertain. CDR3 size: 13 residues. V was shortened by 0 bases and J by 3 bases, with 3 bases between the two germline ends. Per germline, CDR1 LNHNV and CDR2 YYDKDF (reference sequence). The CDR3 spells CATSRESNQPQHF. The CDR3 coding sequence is TGTGCCACCAGCAGAGAATCCAATCAGCCCCAGCATTTT. The entire variable domain, with the rest obtained from reference TRBV15 and TRBJ1-5, is as follows: DAMVIQNPRYQVTQFGKPVTLSCSQTLNHNVMYWYQQKSSQAPKLLFHYYDKDFNNEADTPDNFQSRRPNTSFCFLDIRSPGLGDTAMYLCATSRESNQPQHFGDGTRLSIL.

The genes are TRBV7-2 and TRBJ1-2; no firm D call. The CDR3 consists of 13 residues. Deletions cut 5 bases from V and 1 base from J, with 8 bases between. CDR1 is SGHTA and CDR2 is FQGNSA in the germline V gene. The CDR3 nucleotides read TGTGCCAGCAGCCAACAACTTAACTATGGCTACACCTTC. As protein: CASSQQLNYGYTF.

This chain uses TRBV11-2 with TRBJ1-4, with 8 bases aligning to TRBD1. The CDR3 is 14 residues long. The J segment lost 5 bases and the V segment lost 1 base, leaving 0 bases of the junction unmatched. CDR1 and CDR2 (germline): SGHAT, FQNNGV. The CDR3 DNA reads TGTGCCAGCAGCTTAGGGACAGGGAATGAAAAACTGTTTTTT. This encodes CASSLGTGNEKLFF.

V gene TRBV30 combines with J gene TRBJ2-1; 7 bases fit TRBD2. Germline CDR1 reads GTSNPN; CDR2 reads SVGIG (reference sequence). The CDR3 is 15 residues long. J gave up 7 bases and V 2 bases, and 11 bases lay outside the gene matches. The CDR3 DNA sequence: TGTGCCTGGAGTAGACCGGGACTACGTCGGAATGAGCAGTTCTTC. The encoded protein is CAWSRPGLRRNEQFF.

V is TRBV7-8 and J is TRBJ1-4; D not resolved. Germline assignment: CDR1 SGHVS and CDR2 FQNEAQ. This CDR3 is 13 amino acids long. Trimming cost V 4 bases and J 5 bases, with 8 bases left between them. CDR3 residues: CASSYGLNEKLFF. The CDR3 coding sequence is TGTGCCAGCAGCTACGGGTTAAATGAAAAACTGTTTTTT.

The chain's CDR3 is CASSQDYPYEQYF. The DNA of the CDR3 is TGTGCCAGCAGCCAGGACTATCCCTACGAGCAGTACTTC. This chain uses TRBV5-5 with TRBJ2-7; D may be TRBD2 (6 bases). V lost 4 bases and J 2 bases, leaving 10 bases between the germline ends. Looked up from germline, CDR1 is SGHKS and CDR2 is YYEKEE (reference sequence). The CDR3 is made up of 13 amino acids. The whole variable domain, filled in from reference TRBV5-5 and TRBJ2-7, reads DAGVTQSPTHLIKTRGQQVTLRCSPISGHKSVSWYQQVLGQGPQFIFQYYEKEERGRGNFPDRFSARQFPNYSSELNVNALLLGDSALYLCASSQDYPYEQYFGPGTRLTVT.

This rearrangement joins TRBV5-1 to TRBJ2-7; unclear D gene. Trimming left V 0 bases short and J 3 bases short, with 10 bases between. Germline V lookup: CDR1 SGHRS, CDR2 YFSETQ. The CDR3 length is 14 residues. The chain's CDR3 is CASSLAGSLYEQYF. The CDR3 DNA is TGCGCCAGCAGCTTGGCCGGCAGTCTCTACGAGCAGTACTTC.

V usage is TRBV2 and J usage is TRBJ1-5; D unclear. The CDR3 loop spans 14 amino acids. V was shortened by 5 bases and J by 5 bases, with 13 bases between the two germline ends. Looked up from germline, CDR1 is SNHLY and CDR2 is FYNNEI. The CDR3 protein is CASSQSTSDQPQHF. For the CDR3, the DNA is TGTGCCAGCAGTCAATCAACATCAGATCAGCCCCAGCATTTT.

The rearrangement joins TRBV18 to TRBJ2-2, with D hard to call. The CDR3 is made up of 14 amino acids. Germline CDR1 is KGHSH and CDR2 is LQKENI. Trimming stripped 0 bases from V and 3 bases from J, with 5 bases between. The CDR3 DNA reads TGTGCCAGCTCACCACCACAGTACACCGGGGAGCTGTTTTTT. It is translated as CASSPPQYTGELFF. The whole variable domain, filled in from reference TRBV18 and TRBJ2-2, reads NAGVMQNPRHLVRRRGQEARLRCSPMKGHSHVYWYRQLPEEGLKFMVYLQKENIIDESGMPKERFSAEFPKEGPSILRIQQVVRGDSAAYFCASSPPQYTGELFFGEGSRLTVL.

The chain links TRBV11-1 to TRBJ2-1; the D gene could be TRBD1 or TRBD2 (5 bases each). The ends were cut back, 5 bases at V and 2 bases at J, with 13 bases in the middle. CDR1 and CDR2 from the germline V gene are SGHAT and FQDESV (reference sequence). CDR3 size: 15 residues. This CDR3 is CASSLILGAYNEQFF. Written as DNA, the CDR3 is TGTGCCAGCAGCCTCATACTAGGGGCCTACAATGAGCAGTTCTTC.

The genes are TRBV10-3 and TRBJ1-3, with a possible D match to TRBD1 (6 bases). Germline V gene sequence: CDR1 ENHRY, CDR2 SYGVKD. The CDR3 spans 17 residues. Trimming stripped 4 bases from V and 3 bases from J, with 19 bases between. CDR3 in amino acids: CAISAFRTEGLGNTIYF. CDR3 nucleotide sequence: TGTGCCATCAGTGCCTTCCGGACAGAGGGCCTTGGAAACACCATATATTTT.

CDR3 residues: CASSLSRGTPSTDTQYF. The CDR3 nucleotides read TGTGCCAGCAGCCTCTCCCGTGGGACTCCCTCCACAGATACGCAGTATTTT. This chain links TRBV7-8 with TRBJ2-3, with D possibly being TRBD2 (6 bases). Deletions cut 5 bases from V and 2 bases from J, with 20 bases between. The length of the CDR3 is 17 residues. Germline CDR1 is SGHVS and CDR2 is FQNEAQ. Combining the CDR3 with reference TRBV7-8 and TRBJ2-3 gives the whole variable domain GAGVSQSPRYKVAKRGQDVALRCDPISGHVSLFWYQQALGQGPEFLTYFQNEAQLDKSGLPSDRFFAERPEGSVSTLKIQRTQQEDSAVYLCASSLSRGTPSTDTQYFGPGTRLTVL.

The CDR3 here is CASSQAPSRGYEQYF. CDR3 DNA sequence: TGCGCCAGCAGCCAAGCCCCCAGCAGGGGCTACGAGCAGTACTTC. The rearrangement joins TRBV5-1 to TRBJ2-7; a possible D gene is TRBD1 (6 bases). CDR3 length: 15 residues. CDR1 and CDR2 (germline): SGHRS, YFSETQ. The V end was cut by 4 bases, the J end by 3 bases, with 17 bases between.

This clone occurred a few times. The genes are TRBV18 and TRBJ2-2, with 9 positions matching TRBD1. The CDR3 runs to 15 residues. Germline CDR1 is KGHSH and CDR2 is LQKENI. The V gene end was trimmed by 5 bases and the J gene end by 6 bases; junction bases not matched to a gene: 7. CDR3 bases: TGTGCCAGCTCATCTAGGGACAGGGCCCCCGGGGAGCTGTTTTTT. This gives the protein CASSSRDRAPGELFF.

The gene calls are TRBV29-1 and TRBJ1-4; TRBD1 might be the D (5 bases). Trimming cost V 4 bases and J 7 bases, with 16 bases left between them. The CDR3 has 14 residues. Germline V gene lookup returns CDR1 SQVTM and CDR2 ANQGSEA. The CDR3 sequence is CSVVGARGSEKLFF. CDR3 DNA sequence: TGCAGCGTTGTTGGGGCCAGAGGGAGTGAAAAACTGTTTTTT.

The chain has TRBV10-3 and TRBJ2-7; D possibly uses TRBD1 or TRBD2 (5 bases each). CDR3 length equals 19 residues. Trimming shortened V by 0 bases and J by 3 bases, and 24 bases separated the two germline ends. CDR1 is ENHRY and CDR2 is SYGVKD in the germline V gene. The CDR3: CAISESEHAGTGRLYEQYF. CDR3 DNA sequence: TGTGCCATCAGTGAGTCGGAACACGCAGGGACGGGGCGGCTCTACGAGCAGTACTTC.

The chain links TRBV29-1 to TRBJ2-2; 8 nucleotides agree with TRBD2. This CDR3 is 13 amino acids long. The germline V gene encodes CDR1 SQVTM and CDR2 ANQGSEA. The ends lost 7 bases at V and 6 bases at J; junction bases unmatched: 7. CDR3 sequence: CSAGTSRSGELFF. DNA for the CDR3: TGCAGCGCAGGGACTAGTCGGTCCGGGGAGCTGTTTTTT.

This chain links TRBV14 with TRBJ1-2; no clear D. V was trimmed by 0 bases and J by 5 bases, leaving 10 bases between them. Germline assignment: CDR1 SGHDN and CDR2 FVKESK. There are 14 residues in the CDR3. CDR3 coding DNA: TGTGCCAGCAGCCAAGAACGGACTACATATGGCTACACCTTC. Protein sequence: CASSQERTTYGYTF.

J is TRBJ2-7 and V is TRBV6-5, with 8 bases that match TRBD1. The germline gives CDR1 MNHEY, CDR2 SVGAGI. Losses at the gene ends were 6 bases for V and 2 bases for J; bases not matched to a gene: 9. The CDR3 sequence is 15 residues long. The CDR3, as DNA: TGTGCCAGCAGCATGCTCCCGGACAGGGCCTACGAGCAGTACTTC. It yields the protein CASSMLPDRAYEQYF.

The V gene is TRBV5-1, the J gene TRBJ2-3; 8 bases agree with TRBD2. CDR1 SGHRS and CDR2 YFSETQ come from the germline V gene. This CDR3 is 16 amino acids long. The trim removed 3 bases at V and 3 bases at J, leaving 9 bases unmatched. The DNA of the CDR3 is TGCGCCAGCAGCTCCAGAGCGGGGGCAGGGACAGATACGCAGTATTTT. This sequence encodes CASSSRAGAGTDTQYF.